The clone carrying this T cell receptor beta chain came up many times. The antigen is undetermined. This record comes from a study of T-cell memory formation after mild COVID-19. Study summary: For the most part, TCR clusters were specific to one donor.

The CDR3 has 14 amino acids. Trimming removed 0 bases at V and 4 bases at J, with 9 bases between. Germline CDR1 SGHRS, CDR2 YFSETQ. TCRdb re-derived calls from the 5' RACE reads in MiXCR, one entry per CDR3 protein. Among approximately 60,000 distinct CDR3 sequences listed, about 9.4% were seen once. Study-level points and caveats: Whereas later expanders leaned CD4+, clones contracting day 15 to 85 showed a balanced CD4/CD8 makeup.

This sequence joins TRBV5-1 and TRBJ2-3, with no clear D. The material sequenced was PBMCs or a T cell subset sorted from them (not recorded which). The TCR sequence derives from a man younger than 35 who had mild COVID-19 (a few samples of this study predate the infection). Cell type and time point are not known. The CDR3 DNA follows: TGCGCCAGCAGCTTGGCCACGGCGGCAGATACGCAGTATTTT. It encodes CASSLATAADTQYF.